Listed here are 27 T cell receptor beta chains from one sample, sequenced in a study of T cell responses to AZD1222 COVID-19 vaccine. Produced via immunoSEQ multiplex PCR; TCRdb's table is partial and in-frame only. The sample lists just over 90,000 clones; 80% to 90% were seen once. The sequenced sample was peripheral blood, obtained 28 days after the second AZD1222 dose. All receptors come from an adult who received the AZD1222 COVID-19 vaccine.

In its sample, this clone was seen a few times. CDR3 amino acids: CASSGTSGSYNEQFF. CDR3 DNA sequence: TGTGCCAGCAGTGGGACTAGCGGCTCCTACAATGAGCAGTTCTTC. J is TRBJ2-1 and V is TRBV6-4; TRBD2 matches at 10 bases. Germline V gene data show CDR1 as MRHNA and CDR2 as SNTAGT. This CDR3 comprises 15 residues. The V gene end was trimmed by 4 bases and the J gene end by 0 bases; junction bases not matched to a gene: 0.

This clone was observed a few times. The V and J genes are TRBV2 and TRBJ2-4; 16 positions agree with TRBD2. Germline lookup yields CDR1 SNHLY and CDR2 FYNNEI. The CDR3 has 19 amino acids. Trimming removed 0 bases from V and 2 bases from J; junction bases left unmatched: 4. This CDR3 is CASSEAGLAGGKTKNIQYF. The DNA of the CDR3 is TGTGCCAGCAGTGAAGCGGGACTAGCGGGAGGGAAGACCAAAAACATTCAGTACTTC.

The chain carries TRBV5-4 and TRBJ1-2; D is unclear. The CDR3 has 13 residues. V lost 6 bases and J 7 bases, leaving 16 bases between the germline ends. CDR1 is SGHNT and CDR2 is YYREEE in the germline V gene (reference sequence). DNA for the CDR3: TGTGCCAGCACCCCCGTTGGGGATCCTGGCTACACCTTC. Protein: CASTPVGDPGYTF.

The CDR3 DNA follows: TGTGCCAGCAGAAATGACAGAGCTAACACTGAAGCTTTCTTT. Residues: CASRNDRANTEAFF. The chain recombines TRBV27 with TRBJ1-1; D might be TRBD1 (5 bases). Germline lookup yields CDR1 MNHEY and CDR2 SMNVEV (reference sequence). V lost 6 bases and J 2 bases, leaving 13 bases between the germline ends. This CDR3 comprises 14 residues.

This clone was observed a single time. V and J are TRBV6-6 and TRBJ1-4; a weak D match, TRBD1 (5 bases). The CDR3 is made up of 14 amino acids. V was cut by 2 bases and J by 6 bases, with 10 bases left in between. The germline gives CDR1 MNHNY, CDR2 SVGAGI (reference sequence). CDR3 in DNA: TGTGCCAGCAGTTACCTGGCGGGGGATGAAAAACTGTTTTTT. Residues: CASSYLAGDEKLFF.

The gene calls are TRBV19 and TRBJ2-3; D uncertain. This CDR3 contains 12 residues. V was cut by 5 bases and J by 4 bases, with 7 bases left in between. The germline V gene has CDR1 LNHDA and CDR2 SQIVND (reference sequence). CDR3 in amino acids: CASSLAPDTQYF. The CDR3 nucleotides are TGTGCCAGTAGTCTGGCGCCAGATACGCAGTATTTT. Based on the CDR3 plus reference TRBV19 and TRBJ2-3, the full variable domain is DGGITQSPKYLFRKEGQNVTLSCEQNLNHDAMYWYRQDPGQGLRLIYYSQIVNDFQKGDIAEGYSVSREKKESFPLTVTSAQKNPTAFYLCASSLAPDTQYFGPGTRLTVL.

This rearrangement joins TRBV12-3 or TRBV12-4 to TRBJ2-1, with 8 bases that match TRBD2. The V segment lost 5 bases and the J segment 7 bases; nucleotides outside the gene matches: 4. This CDR3 has 13 amino acids. The DNA for the CDR3 is TGTGCCAGCAGTGCCTTAGCGGGGAATGAGCAGTTCTTC. Amino acid sequence: CASSALAGNEQFF.

The chain couples TRBV7-6 to TRBJ2-1; 7 nucleotides line up with TRBD2. The CDR3 spans 16 residues. The ends lost 3 bases at V and 0 bases at J; junction bases unmatched: 5. Germline CDR1 is SGHVS and CDR2 is FNYEAQ. CDR3 DNA sequence: TGTGCCAGCAGCTTCATAGGCGGGAGCTCCTACAATGAGCAGTTCTTC. The encoded protein is CASSFIGGSSYNEQFF.

This clone was counted a single time. V and J are TRBV30 and TRBJ1-4; D gene uncertain. The CDR3 covers 13 residues. CDR1 GTSNPN and CDR2 SVGIG come from the germline V gene (reference sequence). Deletions cut 2 bases from V and 4 bases from J, with 8 bases between. This chain's CDR3 is CAWSSQINEKLFF. Here the CDR3 DNA reads TGTGCCTGGAGTTCCCAGATTAATGAAAAACTGTTTTTT.

The table lists this clone with a count of one. The chain recombines TRBV6-2 or TRBV6-3 with TRBJ1-2; D is perhaps TRBD1 (5 bases). V was clipped by 3 bases and J by 4 bases, with 9 bases between them. This CDR3 has 13 residues. Germline V gene sequence: CDR1 MNHEY, CDR2 SVGEGT. Here the CDR3 DNA reads TGTGCCAGCAGTTATGGGACGCTCTATGGCTACACCTTC. The encoded protein is CASSYGTLYGYTF.

The rearrangement uses TRBV9 and TRBJ1-1; perhaps TRBD1 as D (5 bases). CDR1 and CDR2 (germline): SGDLS, YYNGEE. The V end was cut by 0 bases, the J end by 2 bases, with 8 bases between. The CDR3 covers 14 residues. CDR3 nucleotide sequence: TGTGCCAGCAGCGTAGAGACAGTAAACACTGAAGCTTTCTTT. This encodes CASSVETVNTEAFF.

V gene TRBV5-1 combines with J gene TRBJ2-3; D is undetermined. V was shortened by 0 bases and J by 1 base, with 9 bases between the two germline ends. The CDR3 length is 15 residues. The germline V gene has CDR1 SGHRS and CDR2 YFSETQ. The CDR3 coding sequence is TGCGCCAGCAGCTTGGCCTCTCGTGGCACAGATACGCAGTATTTT. This gives the protein CASSLASRGTDTQYF.

The chain employs TRBV2 and TRBJ2-1, with 9 nucleotides matching TRBD2. The CDR3 is made up of 16 amino acids. CDR1 SNHLY and CDR2 FYNNEI come from the germline V gene. V dropped 1 base and J dropped 4; count of bases not matched to a gene: 5. CDR3 sequence (DNA): TGTGCCAGCAGTGAAGGGAGCGGGGGGCCGTACAATGAGCAGTTCTTC. This encodes CASSEGSGGPYNEQFF.

V and J are TRBV2 and TRBJ2-7; the match to TRBD1 covers 9 bases. The ends lost 3 bases at V and 12 bases at J; junction bases unmatched: 3. The CDR3 consists of 11 residues. Germline V gives CDR1 SNHLY, CDR2 FYNNEI. The CDR3 coding sequence is TGTGCCAGCAGTGACACAGGGGGCCTGTACTTC. Protein sequence: CASSDTGGLYF.

V gene TRBV27 combines with J gene TRBJ1-1; D is unclear. The CDR3 runs to 13 residues. With 4 bases removed from V and 0 bases from J, the gap between germline ends came to 6 bases. The germline CDR1 and CDR2 sequences are MNHEY and SMNVEV (reference sequence). The CDR3 region is CASSSSVNTEAFF. The CDR3 DNA reads TGTGCCAGCAGTTCGTCAGTGAACACTGAAGCTTTCTTT.

The gene calls are TRBV9 and TRBJ2-2; D gene ambiguous. Germline V gene lookup returns CDR1 SGDLS and CDR2 YYNGEE. The ends were cut back, 4 bases at V and 2 bases at J, with 18 bases in the middle. CDR3 length equals 17 residues. CDR3 region: CASSTTALGGNTGELFF. In DNA, the CDR3 is TGTGCCAGCAGCACTACGGCCCTCGGCGGCAACACCGGGGAGCTGTTTTTT.

The J gene is TRBJ2-1, the V gene TRBV11-2, with 8 positions matching TRBD2. The CDR3 has 15 residues. Germline CDR1 is SGHAT and CDR2 is FQNNGV. V gave up 4 bases and J gave up 4 bases; unmatched junction bases: 6. The CDR3 DNA sequence: TGTGCCAGCAGCTACGGACTAGCTAGATACAATGAGCAGTTCTTC. Translation: CASSYGLARYNEQFF.

In this sample, this clone turned up a few times. V and J are TRBV12-3 or TRBV12-4 and TRBJ1-2, with TRBD1 identical over 7 bases. The CDR3 has 13 amino acids. Trimming at V came to 5 bases and at J to 2 bases, leaving 2 bases not matched to a gene. The CDR3 sequence: CASSPTGNYGYTF. The DNA for the CDR3 is TGTGCCAGCAGTCCGACAGGGAACTATGGCTACACCTTC.

This clone occurred once. V usage is TRBV7-2 and J usage is TRBJ2-3; D uncertain. The CDR3 runs to 13 residues. Trimming removed 3 bases from V and 7 bases from J, with 11 bases in between. Germline values: CDR1 SGHTA, CDR2 FQGNSA. This CDR3 is CASSFPGPNTQYF. CDR3 sequence (DNA): TGTGCCAGCAGCTTTCCCGGTCCCAATACGCAGTATTTT.

The rearrangement links TRBV7-2 to TRBJ1-2; 10 bases fit TRBD1. Per germline, CDR1 SGHTA and CDR2 FQGNSA. Trimming took 1 base from V and 4 from J; bases not matched to a gene: 0. The CDR3 is 14 amino acids. This chain's CDR3 is CASSLGTGGYGYTF. As DNA, the CDR3 is TGTGCCAGCAGCTTAGGGACAGGGGGCTATGGCTACACCTTC.

The rearrangement links TRBV6-1 to TRBJ2-7; 7 nucleotides line up with TRBD2. The CDR3 spans 15 residues. Germline CDR1 and CDR2: MNHNS and SASEGT. Trimming cost V 2 bases and J 0 bases; bases outside gene matches: 4. CDR3 in amino acids: CASSELGGGSYEQYF. In DNA, the CDR3 is TGTGCCAGCAGTGAACTTGGGGGGGGCTCCTACGAGCAGTACTTC.

V gene TRBV3-1 (or the pseudogene TRBV3-2) combines with J gene TRBJ1-4, with D possibly matching TRBD1 (5 bases). This CDR3 contains 14 residues. V lost 2 bases, J lost 7 bases, and 11 bases lay in between. Germline CDR1 is LGHDT and CDR2 is YNNKEL (reference sequence). This CDR3 reads CASSQKGRGEKLFF. CDR3 nucleotide sequence: TGTGCCAGCAGCCAAAAGGGGAGAGGTGAAAAACTGTTTTTT.

This clone was counted a single time. The J gene is TRBJ1-5, the V gene TRBV10-3; 7 bases agree with TRBD1. V gave up 10 bases and J gave up 4 bases; unmatched junction bases: 7. Germline V CDR1 and CDR2: ENHRY, SYGVKD. The CDR3 runs to 13 residues. The CDR3 loop reads CATVDRSNQPQHF. In DNA form, the CDR3 reads TGTGCCACCGTGGACAGGAGTAATCAGCCCCAGCATTTT.

The chain carries TRBV2 and TRBJ1-1; no firm D call. Germline values: CDR1 SNHLY, CDR2 FYNNEI. The CDR3 contains 15 residues. V lost 4 bases and J lost 4, with 16 bases in between. The DNA of the CDR3 is TGTGCCAGCAGTGCGGCTACAGTTGGGAGCACTGAAGCTTTCTTT. It codes for CASSAATVGSTEAFF.

The chain links TRBV11-2 to TRBJ1-5; the match to TRBD1 covers 12 bases. Unmatched junction bases numbered 8, after V lost 1 base and J lost 7 bases. Per germline, CDR1 SGHAT and CDR2 FQNNGV. This CDR3 is 17 amino acids long. The CDR3 region is CASSLGLAGTGGQPQHF. The CDR3 DNA is TGTGCCAGCAGCTTAGGACTGGCCGGGACAGGGGGCCAGCCCCAGCATTTT.

The gene calls are TRBV6-5 and TRBJ2-1; possible D gene TRBD2, 5 bases. V lost 8 bases and J lost 3, with 14 bases in between. The CDR3 runs to 14 residues. Germline assignment: CDR1 MNHEY and CDR2 SVGAGI. The CDR3 sequence: CASARTGYYNEQFF. CDR3 DNA: TGTGCCAGCGCCCGGACGGGATACTACAATGAGCAGTTCTTC.

The chain uses TRBV6-1 and TRBJ1-5, with 10 bases matching TRBD1. The V gene end was trimmed by 0 bases and the J gene end by 4 bases; junction bases not matched to a gene: 3. This CDR3 comprises 16 residues. Germline CDR1 and CDR2: MNHNS and SASEGT. The chain's CDR3 is CASSEATGGMNQPQHF. The DNA of the CDR3 is TGTGCCAGCAGTGAAGCGACAGGGGGCATGAATCAGCCCCAGCATTTT.